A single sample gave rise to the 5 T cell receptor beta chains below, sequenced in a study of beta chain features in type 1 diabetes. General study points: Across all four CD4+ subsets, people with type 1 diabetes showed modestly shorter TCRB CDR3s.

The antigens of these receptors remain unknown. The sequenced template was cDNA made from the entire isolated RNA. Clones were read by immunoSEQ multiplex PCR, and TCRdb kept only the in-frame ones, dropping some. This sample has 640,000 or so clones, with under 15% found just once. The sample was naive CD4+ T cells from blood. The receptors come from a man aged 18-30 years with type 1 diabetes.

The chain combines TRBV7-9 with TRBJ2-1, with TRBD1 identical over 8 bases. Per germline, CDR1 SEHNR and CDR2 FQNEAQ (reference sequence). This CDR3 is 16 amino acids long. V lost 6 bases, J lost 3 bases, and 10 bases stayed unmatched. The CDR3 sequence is CASSFRGLDLYNEQFF. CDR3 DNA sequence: TGTGCCAGCAGTTTCAGGGGGCTCGACCTCTACAATGAGCAGTTCTTC.

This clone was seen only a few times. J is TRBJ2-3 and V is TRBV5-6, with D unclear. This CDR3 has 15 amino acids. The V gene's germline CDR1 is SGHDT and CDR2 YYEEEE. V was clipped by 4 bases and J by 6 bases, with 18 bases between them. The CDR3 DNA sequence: TGTGCCAGCAGCACGCGGACCAGATCCTGGGATACGCAGTATTTT. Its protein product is CASSTRTRSWDTQYF.

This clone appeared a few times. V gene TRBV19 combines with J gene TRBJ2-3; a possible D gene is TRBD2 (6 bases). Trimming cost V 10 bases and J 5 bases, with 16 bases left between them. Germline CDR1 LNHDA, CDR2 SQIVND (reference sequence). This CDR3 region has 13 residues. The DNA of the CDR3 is TGTGCCACCAAGGGCGTCGGGGGAGATACGCAGTATTTT. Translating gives CATKGVGGDTQYF.

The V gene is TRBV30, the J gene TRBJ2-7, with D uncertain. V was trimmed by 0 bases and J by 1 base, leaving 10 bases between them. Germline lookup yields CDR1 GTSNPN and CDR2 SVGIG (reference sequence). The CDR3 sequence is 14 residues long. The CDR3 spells CAWSVPSGSYEQYF. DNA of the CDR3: TGTGCCTGGAGTGTACCGTCCGGTTCCTACGAGCAGTACTTC. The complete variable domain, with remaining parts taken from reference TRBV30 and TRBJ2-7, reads SQTIHQWPATLVQPVGSPLSLECTVEGTSNPNLYWYRQAAGRGLQLLFYSVGIGQISSEVPQNLSASRPQDRQFILSSKKLLLSDSGFYLCAWSVPSGSYEQYFGPGTRLTVT.

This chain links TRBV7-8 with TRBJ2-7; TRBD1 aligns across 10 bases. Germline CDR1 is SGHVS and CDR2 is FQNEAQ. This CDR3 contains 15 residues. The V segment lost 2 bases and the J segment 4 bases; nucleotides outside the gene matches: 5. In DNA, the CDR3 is TGTGCCAGCAGCTTACAAGGACAGGGGGGATACGAGCAGTACTTC. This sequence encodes CASSLQGQGGYEQYF. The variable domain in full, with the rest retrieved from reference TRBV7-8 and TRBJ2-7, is GAGVSQSPRYKVAKRGQDVALRCDPISGHVSLFWYQQALGQGPEFLTYFQNEAQLDKSGLPSDRFFAERPEGSVSTLKIQRTQQEDSAVYLCASSLQGQGGYEQYFGPGTRLTVT.